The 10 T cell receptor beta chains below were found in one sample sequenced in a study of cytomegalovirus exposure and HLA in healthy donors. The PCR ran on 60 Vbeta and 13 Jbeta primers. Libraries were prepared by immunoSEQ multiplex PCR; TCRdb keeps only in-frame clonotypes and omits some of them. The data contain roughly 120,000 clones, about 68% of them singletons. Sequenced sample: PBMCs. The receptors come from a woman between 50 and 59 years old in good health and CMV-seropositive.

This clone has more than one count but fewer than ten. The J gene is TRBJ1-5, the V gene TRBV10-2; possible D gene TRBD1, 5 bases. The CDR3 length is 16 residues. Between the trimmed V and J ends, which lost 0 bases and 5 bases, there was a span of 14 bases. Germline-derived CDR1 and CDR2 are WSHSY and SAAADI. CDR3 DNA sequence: TGCGCCAGCAGTGAGTCGGCGGGACTCGCCGATCAGCCCCAGCATTTT. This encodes CASSESAGLADQPQHF.

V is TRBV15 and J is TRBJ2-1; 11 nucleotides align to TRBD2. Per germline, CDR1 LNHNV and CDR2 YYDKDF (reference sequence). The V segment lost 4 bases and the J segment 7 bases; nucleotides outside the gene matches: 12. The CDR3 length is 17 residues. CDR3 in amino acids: CATSTALGASGGNEQFF. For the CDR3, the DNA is TGTGCCACCAGCACCGCCTTGGGGGCTAGCGGGGGGAATGAGCAGTTCTTC.

As DNA, the CDR3 is TGTGCCAGCAGAGGCGGGGGAACCGGGCAGCCCCAGCATTTT. Protein sequence: CASRGGGTGQPQHF. The V gene is TRBV6-5, the J gene TRBJ1-5; D might be TRBD1 (5 bases). Trimming took off 6 bases at V and 7 bases at J, with 16 bases between the two ends. The CDR3 sequence is 14 residues long. Looked up from germline, CDR1 is MNHEY and CDR2 is SVGAGI.

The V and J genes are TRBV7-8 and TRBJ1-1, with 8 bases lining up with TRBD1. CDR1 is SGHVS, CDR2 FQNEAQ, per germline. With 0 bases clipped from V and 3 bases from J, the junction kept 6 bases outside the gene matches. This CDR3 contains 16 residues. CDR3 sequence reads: CASSLARQGWDTEAFF. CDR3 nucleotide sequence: TGTGCCAGCAGCTTAGCACGACAGGGGTGGGACACTGAAGCTTTCTTT.

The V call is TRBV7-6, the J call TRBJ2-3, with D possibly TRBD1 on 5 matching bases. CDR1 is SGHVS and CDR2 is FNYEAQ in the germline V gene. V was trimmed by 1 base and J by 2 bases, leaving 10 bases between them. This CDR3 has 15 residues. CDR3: CASSLGLGVTDTQYF. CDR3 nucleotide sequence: TGTGCCAGCAGCTTAGGGTTAGGGGTCACAGATACGCAGTATTTT. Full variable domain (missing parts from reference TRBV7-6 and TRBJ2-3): GAGVSQSPRYKVTKRGQDVALRCDPISGHVSLYWYRQALGQGPEFLTYFNYEAQQDKSGLPNDRFSAERPEGSISTLTIQRTEQRDSAMYRCASSLGLGVTDTQYFGPGTRLTVL.

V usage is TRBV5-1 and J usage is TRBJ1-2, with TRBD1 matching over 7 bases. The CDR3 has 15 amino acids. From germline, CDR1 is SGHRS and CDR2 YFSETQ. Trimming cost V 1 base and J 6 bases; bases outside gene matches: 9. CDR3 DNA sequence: TGCGCCAGCAGCTTGAATGGAGGGGGCACTGATGGCTACACCTTC. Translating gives CASSLNGGGTDGYTF.

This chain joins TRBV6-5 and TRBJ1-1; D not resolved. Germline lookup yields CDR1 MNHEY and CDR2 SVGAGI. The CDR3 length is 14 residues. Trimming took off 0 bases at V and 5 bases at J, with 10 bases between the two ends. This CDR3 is CASSYSITGTEAFF. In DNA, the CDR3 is TGTGCCAGCAGTTACTCGATCACCGGGACTGAAGCTTTCTTT.

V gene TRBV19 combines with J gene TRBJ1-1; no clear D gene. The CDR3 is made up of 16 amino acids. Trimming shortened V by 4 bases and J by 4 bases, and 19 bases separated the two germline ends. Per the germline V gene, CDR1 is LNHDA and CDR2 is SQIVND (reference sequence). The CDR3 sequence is CASSTIRSGGSTEAFF. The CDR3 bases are TGTGCCAGTAGTACCATTCGTTCGGGAGGTTCCACTGAAGCTTTCTTT.

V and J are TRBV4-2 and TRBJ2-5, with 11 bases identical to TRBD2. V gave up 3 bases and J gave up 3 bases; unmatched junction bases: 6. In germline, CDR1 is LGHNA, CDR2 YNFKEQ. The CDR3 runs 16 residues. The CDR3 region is CASSQGLAGGEETQYF. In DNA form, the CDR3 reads TGTGCCAGCAGCCAGGGCCTAGCGGGGGGCGAAGAGACCCAGTACTTC.

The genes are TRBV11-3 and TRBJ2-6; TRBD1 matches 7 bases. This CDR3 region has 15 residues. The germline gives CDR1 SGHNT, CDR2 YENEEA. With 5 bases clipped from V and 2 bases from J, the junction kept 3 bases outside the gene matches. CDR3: CASSEGATGANVLTF. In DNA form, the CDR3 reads TGTGCCAGCAGCGAGGGGGCTACTGGGGCCAACGTCCTGACTTTC. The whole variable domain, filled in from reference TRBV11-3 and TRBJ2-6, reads EAGVVQSPRYKIIEKKQPVAFWCNPISGHNTLYWYLQNLGQGPELLIRYENEEAVDDSQLPKDRFSAERLKGVDSTLKIQPAELGDSAVYLCASSEGATGANVLTFGAGSRLTVL.